A single T cell receptor beta chain is shown here with its context. Its target is unknown. The source of the sample is a study of beta chain features in type 1 diabetes. V shed 5 bases and J shed 0 bases, with 13 bases lying between them. CDR1 is SGHRS, CDR2 YFSETQ, per germline. The CDR3 has 15 residues. Study-wide points: Within each of all four CD4+ subsets, Type 1 diabetes patients had TCRB CDR3s that were moderately but significantly shorter.

Every isolated RNA sample was fully reverse transcribed, so sequencing captured expressed TCRB transcripts. TCRdb's copy holds only in-frame clones and misses some; the assay was immunoSEQ multiplex PCR. This table holds under 250,000 clones, around 26% found once. The specimen was central memory CD4+ T cells from blood. V usage is TRBV5-1 and J usage is TRBJ2-3; D gene ambiguous. The sequence came from a man aged 25-45 years in good health. Here the CDR3 DNA reads TGCGCCAGCAGTTCCCAGCTTACCAGCACAGATACGCAGTATTTT. Its protein product is CASSSQLTSTDTQYF.